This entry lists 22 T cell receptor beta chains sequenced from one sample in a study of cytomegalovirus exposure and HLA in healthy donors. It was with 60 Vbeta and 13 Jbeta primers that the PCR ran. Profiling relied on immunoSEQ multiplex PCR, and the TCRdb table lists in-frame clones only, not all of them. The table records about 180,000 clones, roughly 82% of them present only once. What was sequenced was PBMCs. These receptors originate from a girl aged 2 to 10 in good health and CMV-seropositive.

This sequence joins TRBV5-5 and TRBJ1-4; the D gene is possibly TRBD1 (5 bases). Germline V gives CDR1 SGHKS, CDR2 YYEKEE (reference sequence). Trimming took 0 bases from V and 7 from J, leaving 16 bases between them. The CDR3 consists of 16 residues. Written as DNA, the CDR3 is TGTGCCAGCAGCTTGGGTCTCACGGGGGTATCTGAAAAACTGTTTTTT. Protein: CASSLGLTGVSEKLFF.

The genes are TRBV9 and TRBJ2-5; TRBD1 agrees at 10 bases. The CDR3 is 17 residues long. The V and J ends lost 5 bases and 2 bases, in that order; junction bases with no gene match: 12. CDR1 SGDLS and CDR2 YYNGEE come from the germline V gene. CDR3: CASRGGPGTGAQETQYF. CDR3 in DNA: TGTGCCAGCAGGGGAGGACCCGGGACAGGGGCACAAGAGACCCAGTACTTC.

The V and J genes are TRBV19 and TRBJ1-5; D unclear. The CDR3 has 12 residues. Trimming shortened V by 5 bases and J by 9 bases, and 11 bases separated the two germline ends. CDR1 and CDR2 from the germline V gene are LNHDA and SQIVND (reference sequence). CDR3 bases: TGTGCCAGTAGTTTACCCGGTCTGCCCCAGCATTTT. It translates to CASSLPGLPQHF.

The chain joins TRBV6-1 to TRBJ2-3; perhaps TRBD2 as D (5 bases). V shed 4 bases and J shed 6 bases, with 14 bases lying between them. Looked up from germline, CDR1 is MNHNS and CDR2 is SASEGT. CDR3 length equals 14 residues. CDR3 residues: CASSGSGERDTQYF. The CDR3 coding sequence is TGTGCCAGCAGTGGTTCCGGGGAAAGGGATACGCAGTATTTT.

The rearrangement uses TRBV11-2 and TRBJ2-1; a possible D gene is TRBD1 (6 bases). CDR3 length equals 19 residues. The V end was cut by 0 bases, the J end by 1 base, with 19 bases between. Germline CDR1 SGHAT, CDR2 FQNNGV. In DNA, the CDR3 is TGTGCCAGCAGCTTAGATTCGCCCCTTCGACAGGCTTCCTACAATGAGCAGTTCTTC. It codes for CASSLDSPLRQASYNEQFF.

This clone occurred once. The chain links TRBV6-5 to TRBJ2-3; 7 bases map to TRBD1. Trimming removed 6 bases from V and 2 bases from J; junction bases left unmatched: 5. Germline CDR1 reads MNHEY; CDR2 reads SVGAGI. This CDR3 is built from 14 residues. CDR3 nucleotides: TGTGCCAGCAGCCCCGGGACAGTCACAGATACGCAGTATTTT. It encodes CASSPGTVTDTQYF.

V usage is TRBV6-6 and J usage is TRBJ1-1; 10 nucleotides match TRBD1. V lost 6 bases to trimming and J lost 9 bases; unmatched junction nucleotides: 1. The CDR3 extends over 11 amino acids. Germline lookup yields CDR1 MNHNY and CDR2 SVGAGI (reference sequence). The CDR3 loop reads CASRDRGKAFF. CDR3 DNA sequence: TGTGCCAGCAGGGACAGGGGGAAAGCTTTCTTT.

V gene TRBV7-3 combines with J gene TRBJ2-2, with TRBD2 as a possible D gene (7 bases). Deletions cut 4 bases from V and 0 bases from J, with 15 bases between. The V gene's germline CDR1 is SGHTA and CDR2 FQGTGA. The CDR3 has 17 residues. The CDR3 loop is CASSSSGGYTNTGELFF. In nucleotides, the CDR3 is TGTGCCAGCAGCTCCTCGGGGGGCTACACGAACACCGGGGAGCTGTTTTTT.

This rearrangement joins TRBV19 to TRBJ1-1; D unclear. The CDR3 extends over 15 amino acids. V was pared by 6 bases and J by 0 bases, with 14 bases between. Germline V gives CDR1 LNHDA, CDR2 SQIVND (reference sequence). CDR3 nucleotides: TGTGCCAGTAGGCCCAAAGGGAGCATGAACACTGAAGCTTTCTTT. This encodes CASRPKGSMNTEAFF.

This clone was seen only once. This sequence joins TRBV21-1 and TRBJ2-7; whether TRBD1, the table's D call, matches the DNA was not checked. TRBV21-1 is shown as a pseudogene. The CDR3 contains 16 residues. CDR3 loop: CASSNSGDRSTYEQYF. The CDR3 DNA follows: TGTGCCAGCAGCAACTCAGGGGACAGGAGTACCTACGAGCAGTACTTC.

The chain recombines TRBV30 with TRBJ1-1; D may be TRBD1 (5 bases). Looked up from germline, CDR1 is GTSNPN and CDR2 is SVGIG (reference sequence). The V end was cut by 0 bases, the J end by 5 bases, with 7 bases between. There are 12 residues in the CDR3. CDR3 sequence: CAWSVGGTEAFF. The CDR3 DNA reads TGTGCCTGGAGTGTGGGGGGGACTGAAGCTTTCTTT.

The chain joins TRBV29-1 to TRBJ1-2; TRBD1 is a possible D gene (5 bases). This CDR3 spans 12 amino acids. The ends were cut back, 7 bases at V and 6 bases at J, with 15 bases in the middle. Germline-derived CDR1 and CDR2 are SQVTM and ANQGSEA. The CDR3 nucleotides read TGCAGCGCCTCGGAGGGGACCGATGGCTACACCTTC. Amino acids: CSASEGTDGYTF.

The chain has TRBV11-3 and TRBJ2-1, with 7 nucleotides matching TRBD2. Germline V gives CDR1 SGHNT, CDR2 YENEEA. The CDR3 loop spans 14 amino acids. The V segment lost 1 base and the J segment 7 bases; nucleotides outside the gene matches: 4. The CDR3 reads CASSLVGLVNEQFF. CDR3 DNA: TGTGCCAGCAGCTTAGTTGGACTAGTGAATGAGCAGTTCTTC.

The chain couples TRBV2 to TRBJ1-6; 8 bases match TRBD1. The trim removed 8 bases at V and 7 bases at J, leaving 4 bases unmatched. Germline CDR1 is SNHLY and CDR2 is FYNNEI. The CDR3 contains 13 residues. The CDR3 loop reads CASLQGGNSPLHF. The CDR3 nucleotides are TGTGCCAGCCTACAGGGGGGAAATTCACCCCTCCACTTT.

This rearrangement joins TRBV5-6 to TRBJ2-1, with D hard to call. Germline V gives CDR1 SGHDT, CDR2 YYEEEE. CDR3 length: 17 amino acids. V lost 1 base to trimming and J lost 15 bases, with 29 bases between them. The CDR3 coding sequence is TGTGCCAGCAGCTTGAATTTGGGCCCAACTGCTCCGATGATCCGGTTCTTC. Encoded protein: CASSLNLGPTAPMIRFF.

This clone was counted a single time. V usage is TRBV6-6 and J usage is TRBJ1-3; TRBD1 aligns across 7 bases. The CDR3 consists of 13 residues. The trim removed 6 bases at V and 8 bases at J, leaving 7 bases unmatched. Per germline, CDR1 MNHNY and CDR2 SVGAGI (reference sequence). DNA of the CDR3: TGTGCCAGCAGAGATACAGGGGCGGACACCATATATTTT. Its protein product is CASRDTGADTIYF.

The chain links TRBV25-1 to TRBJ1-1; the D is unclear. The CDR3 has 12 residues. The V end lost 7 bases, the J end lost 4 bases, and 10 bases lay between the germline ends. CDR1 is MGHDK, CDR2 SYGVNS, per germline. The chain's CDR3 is CASKGGGTEAFF. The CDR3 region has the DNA TGTGCCAGCAAGGGAGGCGGCACTGAAGCTTTCTTT.

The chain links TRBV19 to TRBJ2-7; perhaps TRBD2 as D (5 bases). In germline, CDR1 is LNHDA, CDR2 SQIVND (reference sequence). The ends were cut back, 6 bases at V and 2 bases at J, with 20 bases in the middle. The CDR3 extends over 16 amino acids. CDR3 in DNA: TGTGCCAGTAGACGATCCGGGCACGAGGGAACCTACGAGCAGTACTTC. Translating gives CASRRSGHEGTYEQYF.

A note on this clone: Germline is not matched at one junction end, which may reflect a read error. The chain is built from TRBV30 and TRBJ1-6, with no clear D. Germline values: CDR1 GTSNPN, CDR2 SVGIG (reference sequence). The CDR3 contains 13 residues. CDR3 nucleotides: TGTACCTGGAGCGGGGTCTATAATTCACCCCTCCACTTT. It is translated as CTWSGVYNSPLHF.

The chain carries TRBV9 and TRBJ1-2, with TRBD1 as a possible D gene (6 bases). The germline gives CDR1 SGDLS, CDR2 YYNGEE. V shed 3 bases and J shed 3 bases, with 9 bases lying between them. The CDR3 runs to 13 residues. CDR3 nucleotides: TGTGCCAGCAGCGCGCGGACAGACTATGGCTACACCTTC. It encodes CASSARTDYGYTF.

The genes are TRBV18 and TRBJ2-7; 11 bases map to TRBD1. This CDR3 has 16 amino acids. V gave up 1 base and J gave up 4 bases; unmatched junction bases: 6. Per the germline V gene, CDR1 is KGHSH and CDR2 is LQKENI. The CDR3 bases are TGTGCCAGCTCACCACGAGCCGGGACAGGGGGTTACGAGCAGTACTTC. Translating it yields CASSPRAGTGGYEQYF.

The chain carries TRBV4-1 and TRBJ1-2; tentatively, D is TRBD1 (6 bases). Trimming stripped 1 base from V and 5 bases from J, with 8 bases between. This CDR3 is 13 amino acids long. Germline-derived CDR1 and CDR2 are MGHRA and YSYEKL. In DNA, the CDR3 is TGCGCCAGCAGCCAAGGACAGGATTATGGCTACACCTTC. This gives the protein CASSQGQDYGYTF.